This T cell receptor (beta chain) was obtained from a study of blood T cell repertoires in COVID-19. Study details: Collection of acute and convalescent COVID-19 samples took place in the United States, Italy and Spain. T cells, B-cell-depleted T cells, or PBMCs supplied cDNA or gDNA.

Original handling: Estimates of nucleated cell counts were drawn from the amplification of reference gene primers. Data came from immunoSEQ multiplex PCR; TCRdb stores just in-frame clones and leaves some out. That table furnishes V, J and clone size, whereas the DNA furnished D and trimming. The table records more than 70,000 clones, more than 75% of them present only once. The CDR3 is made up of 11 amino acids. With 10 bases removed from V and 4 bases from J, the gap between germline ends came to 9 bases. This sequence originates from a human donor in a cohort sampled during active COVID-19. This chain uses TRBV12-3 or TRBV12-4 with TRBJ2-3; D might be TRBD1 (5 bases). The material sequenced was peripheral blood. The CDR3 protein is CATRASDTQYF. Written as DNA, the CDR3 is TGTGCCACCAGGGCCTCAGATACGCAGTATTTT.